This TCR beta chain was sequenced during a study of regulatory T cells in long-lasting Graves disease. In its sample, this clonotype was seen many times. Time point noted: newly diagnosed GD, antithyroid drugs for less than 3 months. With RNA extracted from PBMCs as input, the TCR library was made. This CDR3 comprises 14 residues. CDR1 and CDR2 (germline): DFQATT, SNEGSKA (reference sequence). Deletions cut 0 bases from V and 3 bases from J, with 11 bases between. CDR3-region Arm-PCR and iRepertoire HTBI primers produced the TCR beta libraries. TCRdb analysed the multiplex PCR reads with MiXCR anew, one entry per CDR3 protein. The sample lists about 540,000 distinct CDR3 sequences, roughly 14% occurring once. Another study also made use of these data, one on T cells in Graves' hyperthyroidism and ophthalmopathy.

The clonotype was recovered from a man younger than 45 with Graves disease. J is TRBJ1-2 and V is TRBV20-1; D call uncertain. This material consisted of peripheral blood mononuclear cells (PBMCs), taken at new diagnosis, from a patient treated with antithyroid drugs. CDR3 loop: CSARDLGTDYGYTF. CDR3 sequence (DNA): TGCAGTGCTAGAGATCTGGGAACTGACTATGGCTACACCTTC.